A selection of T cell receptor beta chains follows, all from one sample in a study of cytomegalovirus exposure and HLA in healthy donors. Some clones are missing from TCRdb's copy, which holds only in-frame ones; the method was immunoSEQ multiplex PCR. The sample lists 35,000 to 50,000 clones; 93% were seen once. Sequencing was carried out using PBMCs. Receptor source: a woman younger than 30 in good health and CMV-seronegative. Both conserved end residues are part of each CDR3. The order of the fields is V gene, D gene, J gene, CDR3 protein, CDR3 DNA. A D gene is named only where the DNA matches it firmly.

>TRBV19|TRBD1|TRBJ1-4
CASSLYRGSNEKLFF
TGTGCCAGTAGCTTATACAGGGGTTCTAATGAAAAACTGTTTTTT
>TRBV11-2|NA|TRBJ2-1
CASSLRSENNEQFF
TGTGCCAGCAGCTTAAGATCTGAGAACAATGAGCAGTTCTTC
>TRBV5-1|TRBD2|TRBJ2-5
CASSPGSSGGAGGETQYF
TGCGCCAGCAGCCCGGGGTCTAGCGGGGGGGCAGGAGGCGAGACCCAGTACTTC
>TRBV11-1|TRBD2|TRBJ2-7
CASSLSGTIAYEQYF
TGTGCCAGCAGCTTGAGCGGGACCATTGCCTACGAGCAGTACTTC
>TRBV6-5|NA|TRBJ2-1
CASSYSTEGLQFF
TGTGCCAGCAGTTACTCGACGGAGGGACTCCAGTTCTTC
>TRBV6-5|TRBD2|TRBJ2-7
CASSRGGYEQYF
TGTGCCAGCAGTCGGGGGGGCTACGAGCAGTACTTC
>TRBV27|NA|TRBJ1-5
CASSHNAGSQPQHF
TGTGCCAGCAGTCACAATGCAGGGTCCCAGCCCCAGCATTTT
>TRBV5-7|NA|TRBJ1-3
CASSQITGFSGNTIYF
TGTGCCAGCAGCCAAATAACAGGGTTCTCTGGAAACACCATATATTTT
>TRBV2|NA|TRBJ2-2
CASTLITGELFF
TGTGCCAGCACTCTTATCACCGGGGAGCTGTTTTTT
>TRBV5-1|TRBD2|TRBJ2-1
CASSLVSGRENEQFF
TGCGCCAGCAGCTTGGTTAGCGGGAGGGAAAATGAGCAGTTCTTC